Below, one T cell receptor (beta chain) is given with its context. Its specificity is not known. The entry originates in a study of T cell responses to AZD1222 COVID-19 vaccine. General study results and limits: Targeting of unmutated variant regions was reportedly seen in nearly half of spike-specific TCRs. Breadth and depth of Spike-specific TCRs rose after two AZD1222 doses. Mostly white British, mostly female donors; authors suggested clonal diversity may be underestimated.

V dropped 1 base and J dropped 2 bases, with 11 bases sitting between them. CDR3 length equals 16 residues. Per germline, CDR1 KGHDR and CDR2 SFDVKD. Produced via immunoSEQ multiplex PCR; TCRdb's table is partial and in-frame only. The sample has around 130,000 clones, roughly nine tenths seen once. The receptor was derived from an adult in good health. Sequences were derived from peripheral blood, sampled on day 0 of AZD1222 vaccination. The chain has TRBV24-1 and TRBJ2-1, with D possibly being TRBD1 (5 bases). The CDR3 reads CATSDFKLGPYNEQFF. CDR3 nucleotide sequence: TGTGCCACCAGTGATTTCAAACTGGGGCCCTACAATGAGCAGTTCTTC.